The 24 T cell receptor beta chains listed next were all sequenced from one sample in a study of cytomegalovirus exposure and HLA in healthy donors (dated by TCRdb to 2017 to 2019). Receptor amplification or capture employed the immunoSEQ multiplex PCR assay. For the multiplex PCR, a mixture combining 60 forward primers for TCR Vbeta segments and 13 reverse primers for TCR Jbeta segments was used. Imported from immuneACCESS, the table was reduced by TCRdb to in-frame sequences with V and J called. These copies leave out some clones; in studies compared against another copy, an unresolved V gene accounts for under half, and the cause of the remainder is not known. The sample records 100,000 to 150,000 clones, roughly 82% of which are singletons. The top ten clones comprise approximately 3.1% of the sample. The specimen sequenced was PBMCs. All receptors derive from a woman younger than 35 in good health and CMV-seropositive.

The CDR3 region is CASNPTGSMNTEAFF. The CDR3 coding sequence is TGTGCCAGCAACCCGACAGGTTCCATGAACACTGAAGCTTTCTTT. The chain couples TRBV28 to TRBJ1-1; D is possibly TRBD1 (6 bases). This CDR3 has 15 amino acids. Trimming shortened V by 7 bases and J by 0 bases, and 15 bases separated the two germline ends. The germline gives CDR1 MDHEN, CDR2 SYDVKM. Combining the CDR3 with reference TRBV28 and TRBJ1-1 gives the whole variable domain DVKVTQSSRYLVKRTGEKVFLECVQDMDHENMFWYRQDPGLGLRLIYFSYDVKMKEKGDIPEGYSVSREKKERFSLILESASTNQTSMYLCASNPTGSMNTEAFFGQGTRLTVV.

The chain's CDR3 is CASSQEGAGYEQFF. Written as DNA, the CDR3 is TGCGCCAGCAGCCAAGAGGGGGCTGGGTATGAGCAGTTCTTC. The chain has TRBV4-1 and TRBJ2-1; possibly TRBD1 for D (6 bases). The length of the CDR3 is 14 residues. Germline-derived CDR1 and CDR2 are MGHRA and YSYEKL. The V end was cut by 0 bases, the J end by 8 bases, with 11 bases between.

The chain combines TRBV7-2 with TRBJ1-2; D ambiguous. The germline V and J ends were trimmed by 7 bases and 0 bases, with 15 bases remaining between them. CDR1 is SGHTA, CDR2 FQGNSA, per germline. This CDR3 has 15 residues. CDR3 coding DNA: TGTGCCAGCACCTATACGGGGTCCGCTAACTATGGCTACACCTTC. Its translation: CASTYTGSANYGYTF.

The gene calls are TRBV14 and TRBJ1-3; D gene uncertain. The length of the CDR3 is 15 residues. The germline V and J ends were trimmed by 2 bases and 4 bases, with 12 bases remaining between them. Germline lookup yields CDR1 SGHDN and CDR2 FVKESK. CDR3 protein: CASSQFSGVGNTIYF. The CDR3 region has the DNA TGTGCCAGCAGCCAATTCTCGGGTGTAGGAAACACCATATATTTT.

The genes are TRBV4-1 and TRBJ2-5, with D tentatively TRBD2 (6 bases). This CDR3 region has 16 residues. Germline V gene lookup returns CDR1 MGHRA and CDR2 YSYEKL. V lost 4 bases to trimming and J lost 2 bases, with 17 bases between them. The CDR3 coding sequence is TGCGCCAGCAGCCCCCGGACTACACTCGCTCAAGAGACCCAGTACTTC. As protein: CASSPRTTLAQETQYF.

This clone was picked up one time. The J gene is TRBJ2-7, the V gene TRBV7-6; 7 bases map to TRBD1. Per germline, CDR1 SGHVS and CDR2 FNYEAQ. The CDR3 length is 13 residues. The V segment lost 10 bases and the J segment 2 bases; nucleotides outside the gene matches: 8. CDR3 DNA sequence: TGTGCCACCCCCGGGACAGAGACCTACGAGCAGTACTTC. Its protein is CATPGTETYEQYF.

V gene TRBV7-6 combines with J gene TRBJ1-6; D might be TRBD1 (6 bases). Trimming took off 4 bases at V and 0 bases at J, with 13 bases between the two ends. The CDR3 has 17 residues. From germline, CDR1 is SGHVS and CDR2 FNYEAQ. This CDR3 is CASSSTGSSSYNSPLHF. The CDR3 DNA follows: TGTGCCAGCAGCTCCACAGGGTCGAGCTCCTATAATTCACCCCTCCACTTT.

The chain uses TRBV5-6 and TRBJ1-2, with TRBD1 matching over 11 bases. Germline CDR1 SGHDT, CDR2 YYEEEE. The CDR3 extends over 15 amino acids. With V trimmed by 4 bases and J by 2 bases, 4 bases remained unmatched. CDR3 nucleotide sequence: TGTGCCAGCAGCCCGGACAGGGGGCGAAACTATGGCTACACCTTC. This translates into CASSPDRGRNYGYTF.

This chain links TRBV5-1 with TRBJ2-7, with a tentative D call TRBD1 (6 bases). CDR3 length: 14 residues. Trimming left V 1 base short and J 3 bases short, with 11 bases between. Germline V lookup: CDR1 SGHRS, CDR2 YFSETQ. CDR3 nucleotide sequence: TGCGCCAGCAGCTTGAGGGGGAATAACTACGAGCAGTACTTC. This gives the protein CASSLRGNNYEQYF.

V and J are TRBV11-3 and TRBJ2-5; TRBD2 matches 12 bases. The CDR3 extends over 16 amino acids. The germline V gene has CDR1 SGHNT and CDR2 YENEEA. J gave up 1 base and V 5 bases, and 5 bases lay outside the gene matches. This chain's CDR3 is CASSTQLAGGQETQYF. CDR3 bases: TGTGCCAGCAGCACCCAACTAGCGGGGGGCCAAGAGACCCAGTACTTC.

This chain links TRBV9 with TRBJ2-7; TRBD2 matches 7 bases. V gave up 5 bases and J gave up 4 bases; unmatched junction bases: 12. The CDR3 extends over 15 amino acids. CDR1 and CDR2 (germline): SGDLS, YYNGEE. The CDR3, as DNA: TGTGCCAGCAGTTCCCCCGTGGTGGGGGGGTACGAGCAGTACTTC. It is translated as CASSSPVVGGYEQYF.

This clone is a singleton in its sample. This chain uses TRBV9 with TRBJ1-3; D remains unclear. Germline V CDR1 and CDR2: SGDLS, YYNGEE. V was pared by 0 bases and J by 0 bases, with 7 bases between. This CDR3 spans 15 amino acids. The CDR3: CASSVGPFSGNTIYF. The CDR3 bases are TGTGCCAGCAGCGTAGGTCCGTTCTCTGGAAACACCATATATTTT.

This chain joins TRBV2 and TRBJ2-1, with 11 bases lining up with TRBD2. The CDR3 extends over 17 amino acids. J lost 1 base, V lost 4 bases, and 6 bases had no gene match. Germline CDR1 and CDR2: SNHLY and FYNNEI. CDR3 sequence reads: CASSGTSGGGSYNEQFF. The CDR3 nucleotides are TGTGCCAGCAGTGGTACTAGCGGGGGAGGTTCCTACAATGAGCAGTTCTTC.

This clone was detected only a few times. The genes are TRBV2 and TRBJ2-7, with D unclear. Trimming shortened V by 2 bases and J by 2 bases, and 10 bases separated the two germline ends. CDR1 is SNHLY and CDR2 is FYNNEI in the germline V gene. This CDR3 comprises 14 residues. CDR3 nucleotide sequence: TGTGCCAGCAGTGAAAACAACAGCCCCTACGAGCAGTACTTC. It codes for CASSENNSPYEQYF.

The chain is built from TRBV25-1 and TRBJ1-1, with 7 nucleotides matching TRBD1. CDR3 length: 14 residues. J gave up 1 base and V 10 bases, and 9 bases lay outside the gene matches. Per germline, CDR1 MGHDK and CDR2 SYGVNS. Written as DNA, the CDR3 is TGTGCCACCAATTTCGGGACAGCGAACACTGAAGCTTTCTTT. Translation gives CATNFGTANTEAFF. The full variable domain, with the rest looked up from reference TRBV25-1 and TRBJ1-1, is EADIYQTPRYLVIGTGKKITLECSQTMGHDKMYWYQQDPGMELHLIHYSYGVNSTEKGDLSSESTVSRIRTEHFPLTLESARPSHTSQYLCATNFGTANTEAFFGQGTRLTVV.

The chain joins TRBV6-4 to TRBJ1-6; a weak D match, TRBD1 (5 bases). Germline CDR1 is MRHNA and CDR2 is SNTAGT. With 3 bases removed from V and 9 bases from J, the gap between germline ends came to 9 bases. The CDR3 has 13 amino acids. Here the CDR3 reads CASSDGAGSPLHF. DNA of the CDR3: TGTGCCAGCAGTGATGGGGCCGGTTCACCCCTCCACTTT.

V gene TRBV6-1 combines with J gene TRBJ1-5, with 7 bases identical to TRBD1. CDR3 length: 15 amino acids. CDR1 is MNHNS and CDR2 is SASEGT in the germline V gene. V was pared by 3 bases and J by 2 bases, with 4 bases of the junction left unmatched. The DNA for the CDR3 is TGTGCCAGCAGTGAGAGGACAGGTGGCAATCAGCCCCAGCATTTT. Residues: CASSERTGGNQPQHF.

V usage is TRBV6-6 and J usage is TRBJ2-3; 9 nucleotides agree with TRBD1. The CDR3 is made up of 15 amino acids. V was pared by 3 bases and J by 6 bases, with 7 bases of the junction left unmatched. Germline lookup yields CDR1 MNHNY and CDR2 SVGAGI (reference sequence). The CDR3 region is CASSYTGTGLDTQYF. Here the CDR3 DNA reads TGTGCCAGCAGTTATACCGGGACAGGGCTTGATACGCAGTATTTT.

The chain links TRBV11-3 to TRBJ2-3; 7 bases line up with TRBD2. The CDR3 is 15 residues long. Looked up from germline, CDR1 is SGHNT and CDR2 is YENEEA. V gave up 5 bases and J gave up 4 bases; unmatched junction bases: 9. The CDR3 sequence is CASSPQRGSADTQYF. The CDR3 nucleotides are TGTGCCAGCAGCCCCCAGCGGGGATCGGCAGATACGCAGTATTTT.

The chain carries TRBV5-1 and TRBJ2-1; 13 nucleotides align to TRBD2. This CDR3 is built from 16 residues. The germline V gene encodes CDR1 SGHRS and CDR2 YFSETQ. V lost 0 bases and J lost 8; bases outside the gene matches: 5. The DNA for the CDR3 is TGCGCCAGCAGCTTGGCACTAGCGGGGGGGCGAGATGAGCAGTTCTTC. This encodes CASSLALAGGRDEQFF.

The CDR3 region has the DNA TGTGCCAGCAGTTTGATGGGGCAGGGGACCCAGTACTTC. This gives the protein CASSLMGQGTQYF. The V call is TRBV27, the J call TRBJ2-5, with TRBD1 as a possible D gene (5 bases). The V gene lost 3 bases and the J gene lost 7 bases, with 12 bases spanning the gap. The CDR3 runs 13 residues. Germline V gives CDR1 MNHEY, CDR2 SMNVEV (reference sequence).

The V gene is TRBV7-3, the J gene TRBJ2-1, with 8 bases that match TRBD1. Trimming took 4 bases from V and 8 from J; bases not matched to a gene: 10. The germline V gene has CDR1 SGHTA and CDR2 FQGTGA. The CDR3 runs to 15 residues. CDR3 nucleotide sequence: TGTGCCAGCAGCTCCTGGGAACAGGGGGTCTATGAGCAGTTCTTC. Translating it yields CASSSWEQGVYEQFF.

This rearrangement joins TRBV29-1 to TRBJ2-7; D uncertain. Germline CDR1 is SQVTM and CDR2 is ANQGSEA. Trimming shortened V by 0 bases and J by 0 bases, and 6 bases separated the two germline ends. The CDR3 has 13 residues. The CDR3 nucleotides are TGCAGCGTTGAAGACCACTTCTCCTACGAGCAGTACTTC. Its translation: CSVEDHFSYEQYF.

This sequence joins TRBV6-6 and TRBJ2-1; no definite D call. V was clipped by 6 bases and J by 0 bases, with 9 bases between them. This CDR3 has 14 amino acids. Germline CDR1 and CDR2: MNHNY and SVGAGI (reference sequence). As DNA, the CDR3 is TGTGCCAGCAGCCCCAGTTCCTCCTACAATGAGCAGTTCTTC. This gives the protein CASSPSSSYNEQFF.